The 16 T cell receptor beta chains in this list originate from one sample, sequenced in a study of PD-1 blockade in classical Hodgkin lymphoma. Sequencing was performed with immunoSEQ multiplex PCR; in TCRdb, only in-frame clones are kept and a portion is missing. This sample yields about 50,000 clones, of which about two thirds are seen a single time; around 15% belongs to the top ten. Every patient relapsed after autologous stem cell transplantation, and brentuximab vedotin exposure varied. The material sequenced was peripheral blood mononuclear cells (PBMCs), taken before the second cycle of nivolumab. These receptor sequences come from a human donor with classical Hodgkin lymphoma.

The chain joins TRBV2 to TRBJ1-2, with 8 bases aligning to TRBD1. The CDR3 loop spans 14 amino acids. The germline V gene has CDR1 SNHLY and CDR2 FYNNEI. J lost 4 bases, V lost 8 bases, and 9 bases had no gene match. CDR3 sequence: CASLRDRTTYGYTF. The DNA for the CDR3 is TGTGCCAGCCTCCGGGACAGGACAACCTATGGCTACACCTTC.

The chain combines TRBV21-1 with TRBJ2-5; the table calls TRBD2, which could not be checked here. TRBV21-1 is described as a pseudogene. The CDR3 has 10 amino acids. CDR3 region: CASRLEVSYF. The CDR3 DNA sequence: TGTGCCAGCAGGTTGGAGGTCTCCTACTTC.

This clone was seen only once. The rearrangement joins TRBV7-9 to TRBJ1-2; 9 nucleotides agree with TRBD1. Trimming cost V 2 bases and J 5 bases; bases outside gene matches: 3. The CDR3 contains 14 residues. Germline lookup yields CDR1 SEHNR and CDR2 FQNEAQ (reference sequence). Written as DNA, the CDR3 is TGTGCCAGCAGCTTAAGGACAGGGGATTATGGCTACACCTTC. It encodes CASSLRTGDYGYTF. The full variable domain, rest sourced from reference TRBV7-9 and TRBJ1-2, is DTGVSQNPRHKITKRGQNVTFRCDPISEHNRLYWYRQTLGQGPEFLTYFQNEAQLEKSRLLSDRFSAERPKGSFSTLEIQRTEQGDSAMYLCASSLRTGDYGYTFGSGTRLTVV.

The rearrangement joins TRBV11-2 to TRBJ2-3; D call uncertain. The CDR3 has 14 residues. CDR1 is SGHAT, CDR2 FQNNGV, per germline. Trimming took off 1 base at V and 0 bases at J, with 5 bases between the two ends. DNA for the CDR3: TGTGCCAGCAGCTTAGGATTTAGCACAGATACGCAGTATTTT. Translated, it gives CASSLGFSTDTQYF.

The chain combines TRBV6-5 with TRBJ1-1; no reliable D call. The CDR3 length is 13 residues. Trimming took 0 bases from V and 12 from J, leaving 14 bases between them. The germline V gene encodes CDR1 MNHEY and CDR2 SVGAGI. This chain's CDR3 is CASSYSPGKNTFF. The CDR3 coding sequence is TGTGCCAGCAGTTACTCGCCTGGGAAGAACACTTTCTTT.

CDR3 DNA: TGCGCCAGCAGCTTGGAGAGCGAGAAACTGTTTTTT. Translation gives CASSLESEKLFF. J is TRBJ1-4 and V is TRBV5-1; no firm D call. The CDR3 covers 12 residues. Deletions cut 0 bases from V and 11 bases from J, with 8 bases between. The germline V gene has CDR1 SGHRS and CDR2 YFSETQ.

The chain is built from TRBV19 and TRBJ1-5; 7 nucleotides align to TRBD1. Losses at the gene ends were 7 bases for V and 5 bases for J; bases not matched to a gene: 17. CDR3 size: 17 residues. Germline-derived CDR1 and CDR2 are LNHDA and SQIVND (reference sequence). For the CDR3, the DNA is TGTGCCAGTACCTCCCCGATAGGGACAGAGATTTATCAGCCCCAGCATTTT. As protein: CASTSPIGTEIYQPQHF.

The chain couples TRBV2 to TRBJ2-1; 8 bases map to TRBD1. V was clipped by 9 bases and J by 1 base; unmatched bases: 5. The germline gives CDR1 SNHLY, CDR2 FYNNEI. The CDR3 is 14 residues long. The CDR3 nucleotides read TGTGCCAGACAGACAGGGGTTTCCTACAATGAGCAGTTCTTC. Translating gives CARQTGVSYNEQFF.

This clone was seen only a few times. The chain uses TRBV28 and TRBJ1-1, with D hard to call. There are 14 residues in the CDR3. Trimming removed 2 bases from V and 2 bases from J, with 9 bases in between. The germline V gene has CDR1 MDHEN and CDR2 SYDVKM. The CDR3 loop is CASSLLGPNTEAFF. The CDR3 DNA is TGTGCCAGCAGTTTACTAGGCCCAAACACTGAAGCTTTCTTT.

The chain is built from TRBV30 and TRBJ1-1, with no clear D. Per germline, CDR1 GTSNPN and CDR2 SVGIG (reference sequence). The CDR3 totals 14 residues. The ends were cut back, 2 bases at V and 4 bases at J, with 14 bases in the middle. DNA of the CDR3: TGTGCCTGGAGTTTGCTGTCTCTCAGCACTGAAGCTTTCTTT. It encodes CAWSLLSLSTEAFF.

This clone was detected a few times. J is TRBJ1-2 and V is TRBV6-5; 8 bases are a match to TRBD1. This CDR3 region has 13 residues. V lost 3 bases, J lost 8 bases, and 5 bases stayed unmatched. Germline CDR1 and CDR2: MNHEY and SVGAGI. CDR3: CASSYGTGGGYTF. For the CDR3, the DNA is TGTGCCAGCAGTTATGGGACAGGTGGGGGCTACACCTTC.

On this clone: Other DNA sequences in this sample translate to the same CDR3. The chain employs TRBV7-2 and TRBJ2-5, with D maybe TRBD2 (5 bases). Germline loops: CDR1 SGHTA, CDR2 FQGNSA. V lost 4 bases and J 5 bases, leaving 8 bases between the germline ends. The CDR3 totals 12 residues. The CDR3 protein is CASSCRGETQYF. DNA for the CDR3: TGTGCCAGCAGCTGCCGCGGGGAGACCCAGTACTTC.

The gene calls are TRBV16 and TRBJ1-5; D possibly corresponds to TRBD1 (5 bases). V lost 0 bases and J lost 16, with 13 bases in between. CDR1 is KGHSY, CDR2 FQNENV, per germline. This CDR3 contains 12 residues. DNA for the CDR3: TGTGCCAGCAGCCAATCCGAGGCAGGGCAACATTTT. Its protein product is CASSQSEAGQHF.

This clone has just a few counts. The genes are TRBV30 and TRBJ2-7; no firm D call. Trimming shortened V by 0 bases and J by 2 bases, and 8 bases separated the two germline ends. The CDR3 loop spans 13 amino acids. The germline V gene encodes CDR1 GTSNPN and CDR2 SVGIG (reference sequence). CDR3 nucleotide sequence: TGTGCCTGGAGTGTAACAGATGCCTACGAGCAGTACTTC. Amino acid sequence: CAWSVTDAYEQYF.

This clone came up a few times. This chain uses TRBV5-1 with TRBJ1-1; unclear D gene. Looked up from germline, CDR1 is SGHRS and CDR2 is YFSETQ. The ends were cut back, 8 bases at V and 4 bases at J, with 15 bases in the middle. This CDR3 region has 13 residues. In DNA, the CDR3 is TGCGCCAGTAAGAGGGATTTGGGCACTGAAGCTTTCTTT. This translates into CASKRDLGTEAFF.

The chain carries TRBV5-5 and TRBJ2-1; no firm D call. CDR1 and CDR2 (germline): SGHKS, YYEKEE (reference sequence). This CDR3 is 15 amino acids long. V lost 0 bases, J lost 2 bases, and 9 bases lay in between. CDR3 residues: CASSLVPGPYNEQFF. CDR3 in DNA: TGTGCCAGCAGCTTGGTACCTGGACCCTACAATGAGCAGTTCTTC.